This is a list of T cell receptor beta chains from one sample in a study of blood T cell repertoires in COVID-19. Assay: immunoSEQ multiplex PCR; the TCRdb copy retains only in-frame clones and omits some. The sample has roughly 180,000 clones; approximately 86% are singletons. The sequencing input was PBMCs or T cells enriched from blood (not recorded which). The receptor source for this set is a woman aged 25 to 39 who had recovered from COVID-19. Each CDR3 is given with its conserved first and last residue. A D gene is named only where the DNA matches it firmly. Where a row states a size, it is once, few, many or the class of an expanded clone; other rows omit it.

TRBV11-3,TRBJ2-1,TRBD2,16,.,TGTGCCAGCACCCCGGGGGGGCTAGCGGGAGTAAATGAGCAGTTCTTC,CASTPGGLAGVNEQFF
TRBV5-1,TRBJ2-1,TRBD2,14,.,TGCGCCAGCAGCACGGGCGGGACTAACAATGAGCAGTTCTTC,CASSTGGTNNEQFF
TRBV9,TRBJ1-6,.,14,.,TGTGCCAGCAGCGCCAACCCCGACGGAGCACCCCTCCACTTT,CASSANPDGAPLHF
TRBV27,TRBJ2-1,TRBD2,15,.,TGTGCCAGCAGTTTAATTGTAGCGGGAAATGGTGAGCAGTTCTTC,CASSLIVAGNGEQFF
TRBV11-2,TRBJ1-1,.,15,.,TGTGCCAGCAGCGGGACGATAGGGGGGGACACTGAAGCTTTCTTT,CASSGTIGGDTEAFF
TRBV27,TRBJ2-1,.,14,.,TGTGCCAGCAGCCCCGGACGGGAGAACAATGAGCAGTTCTTC,CASSPGRENNEQFF
TRBV3-1/TRBV3-2,TRBJ2-7,TRBD2,16,.,TGTGCCAGCAGCCAAGGTGGGCTAGCGGGCGTCGGCGAGCAGTACTTC,CASSQGGLAGVGEQYF
TRBV13,TRBJ2-1,TRBD1,14,.,TGTGCCAGCAGGTCAGGGGGTATAACAATGAGGCAGTTCTTC,CASRSGGITMRQFF
TRBV11-3,TRBJ1-2,TRBD1,17,.,TGTGCCAGCAGCTTAGAAGCTCAAACTGACAGGGACGGTGGCTACACCTTC,CASSLEAQTDRDGGYTF
TRBV29-1,TRBJ2-1,TRBD1,14,.,TGCAGCGCAACAGGGGGACGGTCCTACAATGAGCAGTTCTTC,CSATGGRSYNEQFF
TRBV5-4,TRBJ1-1,.,13,.,TGTGCCAGCAGCTTCGGGGGGGGAATCCGAGCTTTCTTT,CASSFGGGIRAFF
TRBV6-5,TRBJ2-3,.,13,.,TGTGCCAGCAGTCAACAAGAAGTAGATACGCAGTATTTT,CASSQQEVDTQYF
TRBV6-2/TRBV6-3,TRBJ2-4,TRBD2,19,.,TGTGCCAGCAGTTACCCGGGACTAGCGGGGGGGGCAGCCAAAAACATTCAGTACTTC,CASSYPGLAGGAAKNIQYF
TRBV25-1,TRBJ2-7,.,14,.,TGTGCCAGCAGTGTTCCCGGGACCGGGAGCGAGCAGTACTTC,CASSVPGTGSEQYF
TRBV12-3/TRBV12-4,TRBJ1-2,.,13,.,TGTGCCAGCAGTTTATCCGGGGGGTATGGCTACACCTTC,CASSLSGGYGYTF
TRBV18,TRBJ1-5,.,16,.,TGTGCCAGCTCACCGGGGGGGGTTAGCTCTAATCAGCCCCAGCATTTT,CASSPGGVSSNQPQHF
TRBV7-2,TRBJ1-4,TRBD1,14,few,TGTGCCAGCAGCTACGACAGGGGAGGCGAAAAACTGTTTTTT,CASSYDRGGEKLFF
TRBV6-6,TRBJ2-7,TRBD1,13,.,TGTGCCAGCACCCGACAGGGGTCCTACGAGCAGTACTTC,CASTRQGSYEQYF
TRBV19,TRBJ1-1,.,14,.,TGTGCCAGTAGTATAGCCCGTTCGAACACTGAAGCTTTCTTT,CASSIARSNTEAFF
TRBV9,TRBJ2-2,.,15,.,TGTGCCAGCAGCGTAGCGGGAACGAACACCGGGGAGCTGTTTTTT,CASSVAGTNTGELFF
TRBV9,TRBJ1-3,.,16,.,TGTGCCAGCAGCGTAGAAGACGGGAGCTCTGGAAACACCATATATTTT,CASSVEDGSSGNTIYF
TRBV18,TRBJ2-2,.,17,once,TGTGCCAGCTCATCGAATACGTACTCCACCGTATCCGGGGAGCTGTTTTTT,CASSSNTYSTVSGELFF
TRBV10-3,TRBJ2-1,TRBD2,14,.,TGTGCCATCAGATCGGGACTAGCGAGCAATGAGCAGTTCTTC,CAIRSGLASNEQFF
TRBV7-8,TRBJ2-3,TRBD1,15,.,TGTGCCAGCAGCTTAGGCGACAGGGGAGCAGATACGCAGTATTTT,CASSLGDRGADTQYF
TRBV7-3,TRBJ2-3,.,15,.,TGTGCCAGCAGCTTATTGCCGGTTAGCACAGATACGCAGTATTTT,CASSLLPVSTDTQYF
TRBV14,TRBJ1-4,TRBD1,16,.,TGTGCCAGCAGCCAAGATCGGACAGGGGAAGGTGAAAAACTGTTTTTT,CASSQDRTGEGEKLFF
TRBV30,TRBJ2-2,TRBD2,18,.,TGTGCCTGGAAAGGTAGCGGGAGCTTAGGGTGGAACACCGGGGAGCTGTTTTTT,CAWKGSGSLGWNTGELFF
TRBV30,TRBJ1-4,TRBD1,16,.,TGTGCCTGGAGAGCGAATAACAGGGGGAGGAATGAAAAACTGTTTTTT,CAWRANNRGRNEKLFF
TRBV29-1,TRBJ2-3,TRBD1,15,.,TGCAGCGTGGCCGGGACAGGAGGGACCACAGATACGCAGTATTTT,CSVAGTGGTTDTQYF
TRBV20-1,TRBJ2-7,.,11,.,TGCAGTGCTTCGGACTACTACGAGCAGTACTTC,CSASDYYEQYF
TRBV20-1,TRBJ1-2,.,13,.,TGCAGTGCTAGTGATCAGGGGAACTATGGCTACACCTTC,CSASDQGNYGYTF
TRBV11-2,TRBJ1-2,.,12,.,TGTGCCAGCAGCTTAGTACAGAATGGCTACACCTTC,CASSLVQNGYTF
TRBV6-2/TRBV6-3,TRBJ1-3,.,17,once,TGTGCCAGCAGCTTAGGGGGACCGTCGAGCTCTGGAAACACCATATATTTT,CASSLGGPSSSGNTIYF
TRBV3-1/TRBV3-2,TRBJ1-1,.,15,.,TGTGCCAGCAGGCAGGGCAGGGGCATGAACACTGAAGCTTTCTTT,CASRQGRGMNTEAFF
TRBV14,TRBJ2-7,.,15,.,TGTGCCAGCAGCCAAGGAACAGGGAGAGTCTACGAGCAGTACTTC,CASSQGTGRVYEQYF
TRBV29-1,TRBJ1-1,TRBD1,13,.,TGCAGCGTCGCAGCCGGGACAGGGGGCAAAGCTTTCTTT,CSVAAGTGGKAFF
TRBV15,TRBJ2-3,TRBD1,14,.,TGTGCCACCAGCAGAGACCGCAGACAGGGCACGCAGTATTTT,CATSRDRRQGTQYF
TRBV2,TRBJ1-2,.,14,.,TGTGCCAGCAGTGCGACTGTCACGGCCAGTGACTACACCTTC,CASSATVTASDYTF
TRBV6-5,TRBJ1-2,.,16,once,TGTGCCAGCAGTTACTCGGCCGGCGGGGTTAACTATGGCTACACCTTC,CASSYSAGGVNYGYTF
TRBV5-1,TRBJ1-6,.,14,.,TGCGCCAGCCATGAAGGCCAGCCGGGTTCACCCCTCCACTTT,CASHEGQPGSPLHF
TRBV7-9,TRBJ1-3,.,14,few,TGTGCCAGCAGCTTAGCCAATACACCAAACACCATATATTTT,CASSLANTPNTIYF
TRBV5-4,TRBJ2-1,.,14,.,TGTGCCAGCAGCCTACCGACTGGAAACAATGAGCAGTTCTTC,CASSLPTGNNEQFF
TRBV19,TRBJ2-2,TRBD2,15,.,TGTGCCAGTACCATTAGCGGGAGGGGGACCGGGGAGCTGTTTTTT,CASTISGRGTGELFF
TRBV30,TRBJ1-6,TRBD1,14,.,TGTGCCTGGAGGAGGGGGCACTATAATTCACCCCTCCACTTT,CAWRRGHYNSPLHF
TRBV5-5,TRBJ1-5,.,16,.,TGTGCCAGCAGCCGAAACGGGGAAAATCGGATTCAGCCCCAGCATTTT,CASSRNGENRIQPQHF
TRBV5-1,TRBJ1-6,.,16,once,TGCGCCAGCAGCGAAAGACCGGGATCCGAAAATTCACCCCTCCACTTT,CASSERPGSENSPLHF
TRBV3-1/TRBV3-2,TRBJ1-2,TRBD1,15,.,TGTGCCAGCAGCCAAGAATCAAGGACAGGGAAGACCCACACCTTC,CASSQESRTGKTHTF
TRBV7-2,TRBJ1-2,TRBD1,15,.,TGTGCCAGCAGCACCCGGGGACAGGGTAACTATGGCTACACCTTC,CASSTRGQGNYGYTF
TRBV11-3,TRBJ2-3,.,14,.,TGTGCCAGCTCCCCGGAGGGTCGTCCAGATACGCAGTATTTT,CASSPEGRPDTQYF
TRBV7-6,TRBJ2-1,.,18,.,TGTGCCAGCAGCTTAGCGTCCGGGTTAGGCGGGTCCTACAATGAGCAGTTCTTC,CASSLASGLGGSYNEQFF
TRBV27,TRBJ1-2,.,13,few,TGTGCCAGCAGTTTTCTGGGGGCGCAAGGCTACACCTTC,CASSFLGAQGYTF
TRBV19,TRBJ2-3,.,16,.,TGTGCCAGTGCTGGAGAAGGACACCCTAACACAGATACGCAGTATTTT,CASAGEGHPNTDTQYF
TRBV24-1,TRBJ2-5,.,14,.,TGTGCCACCAGTGACCCCGGGTCGGAAGAGACCCAGTACTTC,CATSDPGSEETQYF